This T cell receptor beta chain is drawn from a study of blood T cells in healthy people across ages. Study results and caveats: Among T cells, TCR beta diversity per million cells dropped roughly linearly as age rose. Diversity was estimated from one million T cells, and these estimates were considered underestimates.

PCR was performed a second time for roughly 7 to 12 cycles using a sample-barcoded 5' primer and a J-beta primer mix. One entry per CDR3 protein results from TCRdb running MiXCR on the 5' RACE reads. Here the sample spans approximately 880,000 distinct CDR3 sequences, about 48% being singletons. Every donor provided 7.5 to 10 milliliters of peripheral blood. Total RNA extraction produced at least 5 micrograms (per sample) for the study. As regards this clonotype: Its antigen is as yet unknown.

The CDR3 spans 14 residues. The germline gives CDR1 SGHTA, CDR2 FQGNSA. Trimming removed 5 bases at V and 8 bases at J, with 16 bases between. Input material: blood. The sequence derives from a man aged 30-40 years in good health. The rearrangement links TRBV7-2 to TRBJ2-1; D not certain. CDR3 sequence reads: CASSPAGYYDEQFF. In DNA, the CDR3 is TGTGCCAGCAGCCCGGCCGGGTATTACGATGAGCAGTTCTTC.